The following is a T cell receptor beta chain sequence with its context. Its antigen is unknown. Base quality data are lacking; no much larger clone is found one base away. The CDR3 sequence holds 18 residues, the cysteine and phenylalanine included. Only CDR3 DNA remains: 54 bases, in frame from the first base. Trimmed from V: 4 bases; trimmed from J: 0 bases; junction bases lacking a gene match: 9. Looking up the germline V gene yields CDR1 SGHTA and CDR2 FQGTGA. The sample originates from a study of patients and donors after allogeneic stem cell transplantation (dated by TCRdb to the early 2020s). The library was made by RT-PCR. The sample was run on a NextSeq 550. The public reads were quality trimmed at Q25 with fastp and then assembled into clones with MiXCR by TCRdb, keeping productive beta chains. Each entry is one CDR3 protein sequence, shown with its most common DNA and genes. For this sample there are more than 850,000 distinct CDR3 sequences; roughly 18% appear just once. Jointly, the top ten make up about 6% of the sample.

The chain joins TRBV7-3 to TRBJ2-1; 10 bases in the middle match TRBD2. The receptor was isolated from a human donor who was either an allogeneic HSCT recipient or a stem cell or donor lymphocyte infusion donor (not recorded which). It is not recorded whose cells these are; they may come from a transplant donor. The specimen sequenced was blood, either unsorted or a sorted T cell fraction (not recorded which). The nucleotide sequence is given as TGTGCCAGCAGCTCTAGCGGGGGCGGGGAGTCCTCCTACAATGAGCAGTTCTTC. Translated, this is CASSSSGGGESSYNEQFF. Reference TRBV7-3 and TRBJ2-1 proteins supply the regions before and after the CDR3; the full variable domain is: GAGVSQTPSNKVTEKGKYVELRCDPISGHTALYWYRQSLGQGPEFLIYFQGTGAADDSGLPNDRFFAVRPEGSVSTLKIQRTERGDSAVYLCASSSSGGGESSYNEQFFGPGTRLTVL.